Listed below are T cell receptor beta chains from one sample, sequenced in a study of blood T cell repertoires in COVID-19. Sequencing used immunoSEQ multiplex PCR; TCRdb keeps in-frame clones, though not all of them. The sample has around 230,000 clones; 80% to 90% are singletons. What was sequenced was peripheral blood. Every receptor here comes from a man aged 45 to 65 with COVID-19, enrolled during active disease. Each CDR3 is given with its conserved first and last residue. The D gene is left open where the match is weak. Size values are once, few and many counts, or a class for expanded clones, and some rows have none.

V: TRBV7-2
D: .
size: once
J: TRBJ1-5
DNA: TGTGCCAGCAGCTTAAGACTATCTGAACCTAATAGCAATCAGCCCCAGCATTTT
CDR3: CASSLRLSEPNSNQPQHF

V: TRBV4-2
D: .
size: .
J: TRBJ2-1
DNA: TGTGCCAGCAGCCAAGTAATCAGCCGGGGCAATGAGCAGTTCTTC
CDR3: CASSQVISRGNEQFF

V: TRBV24-1
D: .
size: .
J: TRBJ2-2
DNA: TGTGCCACCAGTGGTGGGAGTACTGTCGGGGAGCTGTTTTTT
CDR3: CATSGGSTVGELFF

V: TRBV2
D: TRBD1
size: .
J: TRBJ1-3
DNA: TGTGCCAGCAGAGACGACAGGGGTAAATCTGGAAACACCATATATTTT
CDR3: CASRDDRGKSGNTIYF

V: TRBV6-5
D: .
size: .
J: TRBJ2-7
DNA: TGTGCCAGCAGTTACCAGGATCGGAAATCCTACGAGCAGTACTTC
CDR3: CASSYQDRKSYEQYF

V: TRBV2
D: TRBD1
size: .
J: TRBJ2-7
DNA: TGTGCCAGCACCGGGACAGGGAAGATTGGCGAGCAGTACTTC
CDR3: CASTGTGKIGEQYF

V: TRBV7-2
D: TRBD1
size: .
J: TRBJ1-2
DNA: TGTGCCAGCAGCTTATACACACGACAGGGTCACTATGGCTACACCTTC
CDR3: CASSLYTRQGHYGYTF

V: TRBV5-3
D: .
size: .
J: TRBJ1-3
DNA: TGTGCCAGAAAACGCCTGAGCTCTGGAAACACCATATATTTT
CDR3: CARKRLSSGNTIYF

V: TRBV19
D: .
size: .
J: TRBJ2-1
DNA: TGTGCCAGTAGACCCCTTTTAGGAGGGGCCAATGAGCAGTTCTTC
CDR3: CASRPLLGGANEQFF

V: TRBV10-2
D: TRBD2
size: .
J: TRBJ2-1
DNA: TGCGCCAGCAGTGGGACTAGCGGAATCTCCTACAATGAGCAGTTCTTC
CDR3: CASSGTSGISYNEQFF

V: TRBV5-6
D: .
size: .
J: TRBJ1-1
DNA: TGTGCCAGCAGCCCCGTGTCGAGGCGGAACACTGAAGCTTTCTTT
CDR3: CASSPVSRRNTEAFF

V: TRBV6-2/TRBV6-3
D: TRBD1
size: .
J: TRBJ2-3
DNA: TGTGCCAGCAGCGACAGGGGGCTCGTAGATACGCAGTATTTT
CDR3: CASSDRGLVDTQYF

V: TRBV19
D: .
size: .
J: TRBJ1-5
DNA: TGTGCCAGTAGAGGGACAACAGAAGGTAGCAATCAGCCCCAGCATTTT
CDR3: CASRGTTEGSNQPQHF

V: TRBV5-6
D: .
size: .
J: TRBJ1-2
DNA: TGTGCCAGCAGCTTGACCTCCGCAGGGTATGGCTACACCTTC
CDR3: CASSLTSAGYGYTF

V: TRBV27
D: TRBD2
size: .
J: TRBJ2-7
DNA: TGTGCCAGTCGCGGGGGGGGGTACGAGCAGTACTTC
CDR3: CASRGGGYEQYF

V: TRBV29-1
D: TRBD1
size: .
J: TRBJ1-4
DNA: TGCAGCGTTGAGGATGAGGGACAGTGGGGAAAACTGTTTTTT
CDR3: CSVEDEGQWGKLFF

V: TRBV19
D: TRBD1
size: .
J: TRBJ1-1
DNA: TGTGCCAGTACCTACGGACAGGCGCACGAAGCTTTCTTT
CDR3: CASTYGQAHEAFF

V: TRBV2
D: .
size: .
J: TRBJ1-1
DNA: TGTGCCAGCAGTTCCCAGTTTGTAGCTTTCTTT
CDR3: CASSSQFVAFF

V: TRBV5-1
D: .
size: .
J: TRBJ1-1
DNA: TGCGCCAGCACCTTGGGAGGTAACACTGAAGCTTTCTTT
CDR3: CASTLGGNTEAFF

V: TRBV28
D: .
size: .
J: TRBJ2-1
DNA: TGTGCCAGCAGTTTATCGGGGACTTCCTACAATGAGCAGTTCTTC
CDR3: CASSLSGTSYNEQFF

V: TRBV18
D: TRBD2
size: .
J: TRBJ2-1
DNA: TGTGCCAGCTCACCGACTAGCGACTACAATGAGCAGTTCTTC
CDR3: CASSPTSDYNEQFF

V: TRBV2
D: TRBD2
size: .
J: TRBJ2-1
DNA: TGTGCCAGCAGTGAAGCGCAACTAGCGGGACACAATGAGCAGTTCTTC
CDR3: CASSEAQLAGHNEQFF

V: TRBV6-1
D: .
size: .
J: TRBJ1-5
DNA: TGTGCCAGCAGTGAAGCGGGGGGGGGCAATCAGCCCCAGCATTTT
CDR3: CASSEAGGGNQPQHF

V: TRBV19
D: TRBD1
size: .
J: TRBJ2-6
DNA: TGTGCCAGTACTCTCACCAGGGGACAGGCAAGCTCTGGGGCCAACGTCCTGACTTTC
CDR3: CASTLTRGQASSGANVLTF

V: TRBV9
D: TRBD1
size: .
J: TRBJ2-1
DNA: TGTGCCAGCAGCCTAAGGACAGGGGGCAATGAGCAGTTCTTC
CDR3: CASSLRTGGNEQFF

V: TRBV5-1
D: .
size: once
J: TRBJ2-7
DNA: TGCGCCAGCAGCTTGACCGGCACAGGGTTAGACGAGCAGTACTTC
CDR3: CASSLTGTGLDEQYF